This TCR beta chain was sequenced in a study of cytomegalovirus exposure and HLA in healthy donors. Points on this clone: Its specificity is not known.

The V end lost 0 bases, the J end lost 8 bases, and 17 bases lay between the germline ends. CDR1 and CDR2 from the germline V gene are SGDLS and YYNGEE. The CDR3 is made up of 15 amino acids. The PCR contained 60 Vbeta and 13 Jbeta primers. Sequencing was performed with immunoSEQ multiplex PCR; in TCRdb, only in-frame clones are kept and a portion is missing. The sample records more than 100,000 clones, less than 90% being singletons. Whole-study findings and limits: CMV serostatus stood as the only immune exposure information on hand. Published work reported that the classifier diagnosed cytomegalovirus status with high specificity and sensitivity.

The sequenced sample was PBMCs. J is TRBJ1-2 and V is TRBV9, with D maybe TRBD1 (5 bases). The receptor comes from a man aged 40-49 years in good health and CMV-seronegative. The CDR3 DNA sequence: TGTGCCAGCAGCGTAGTAGTTGACAGCGCCGCGGGCTACACCTTC. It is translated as CASSVVVDSAAGYTF. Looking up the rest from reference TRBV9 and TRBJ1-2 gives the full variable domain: DSGVTQTPKHLITATGQRVTLRCSPRSGDLSVYWYQQSLDQGLQFLIQYYNGEERAKGNILERFSAQQFPDLHSELNLSSLELGDSALYFCASSVVVDSAAGYTFGSGTRLTVV.